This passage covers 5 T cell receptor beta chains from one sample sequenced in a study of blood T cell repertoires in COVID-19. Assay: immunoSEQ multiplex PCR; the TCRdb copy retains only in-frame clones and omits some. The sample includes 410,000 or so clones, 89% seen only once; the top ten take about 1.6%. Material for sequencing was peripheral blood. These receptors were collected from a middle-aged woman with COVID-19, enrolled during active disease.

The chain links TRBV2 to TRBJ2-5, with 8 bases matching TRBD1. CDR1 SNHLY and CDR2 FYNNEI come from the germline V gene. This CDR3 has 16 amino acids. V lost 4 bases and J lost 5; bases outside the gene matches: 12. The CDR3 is CASSAHLRDRSETQYF. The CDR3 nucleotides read TGTGCCAGCAGTGCTCACCTCCGGGACAGGTCGGAGACCCAGTACTTC.

CDR3 region: CASRSGGKNIQYF. CDR3 DNA: TGTGCCAGCAGGTCGGGGGGCAAAAACATTCAGTACTTC. The gene calls are TRBV28 and TRBJ2-4, with 7 positions matching TRBD2. Germline-derived CDR1 and CDR2 are MDHEN and SYDVKM. The V and J ends lost 6 bases and 3 bases, in that order; junction bases with no gene match: 2. The CDR3 sequence is 13 residues long.

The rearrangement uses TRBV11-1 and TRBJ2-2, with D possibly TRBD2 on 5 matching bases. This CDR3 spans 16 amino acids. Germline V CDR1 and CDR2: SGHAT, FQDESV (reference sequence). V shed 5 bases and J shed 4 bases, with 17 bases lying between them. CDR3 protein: CASSQLGGAPTGELFF. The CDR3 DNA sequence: TGTGCCAGCAGCCAACTTGGAGGAGCCCCCACCGGGGAGCTGTTTTTT. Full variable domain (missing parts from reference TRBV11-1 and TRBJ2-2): EAEVAQSPRYKITEKSQAVAFWCDPISGHATLYWYRQILGQGPELLVQFQDESVVDDSQLPKDRFSAERLKGVDSTLKIQPAELGDSAMYLCASSQLGGAPTGELFFGEGSRLTVL.

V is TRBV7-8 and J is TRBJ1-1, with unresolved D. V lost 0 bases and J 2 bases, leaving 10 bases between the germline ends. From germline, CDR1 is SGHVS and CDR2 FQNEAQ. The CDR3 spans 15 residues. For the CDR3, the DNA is TGTGCCAGCAGCTTAGCTCGTTCGGTTAACACTGAAGCTTTCTTT. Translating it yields CASSLARSVNTEAFF.

DNA for the CDR3: TGTGCCAGCAGTTACTCTGGGGCTGGCAATGAAAAACTGTTTTTT. It codes for CASSYSGAGNEKLFF. The chain is built from TRBV6-5 and TRBJ1-4, with D perhaps matching TRBD1 (5 bases). The CDR3 contains 15 residues. Trimming cost V 0 bases and J 5 bases, with 10 bases left between them. Germline assignment: CDR1 MNHEY and CDR2 SVGAGI.